Here is one T cell receptor beta chain with its context. The assay was immunoSEQ multiplex PCR, and TCRdb's table has in-frame clones only and misses some. The repertoire holds roughly 130,000 clones, approximately 89% seen once, with around 7.9% in the top ten. The CDR3 is made up of 15 amino acids. V was clipped by 4 bases and J by 0 bases, with 10 bases between them. Germline V gives CDR1 LGHDT, CDR2 YNNKEL (reference sequence). The sample originates from a study of control samples from healthy donors and cancer patients. The clonotype originates from a man aged 18 to 30 in good health. The rearrangement links TRBV3-1 (or the pseudogene TRBV3-2) to TRBJ2-1; D tentatively fits TRBD1 or TRBD2 (5 bases each). The sample taken for sequencing was blood. In DNA, the CDR3 is TGTGCCAGCAGCCCCCCGGGACCCTCCTACAATGAGCAGTTCTTC. Protein: CASSPPGPSYNEQFF.